This T cell receptor (beta chain) emerged from a study of cytomegalovirus exposure and HLA in healthy donors. Study in general: When 350 to 400 donors were genotyped, about 86% of them were found to fall in the Caucasian-associated ancestry cluster. Overall study findings and caveats: In a later analysis, most CMV-associated TCR beta chains appeared HLA-restricted. A classifier reportedly called cytomegalovirus status with high sensitivity and specificity.

The PCR was carried out with 60 Vbeta primers and 13 Jbeta primers. The method was immunoSEQ multiplex PCR; TCRdb's version includes in-frame clones alone and lacks a portion of them. The sample includes over 120,000 clones, more than 70% of them seen just once. As for this clone: The antigen is undetermined.

The CDR3 sequence is 14 residues long. Germline values: CDR1 SGHRS, CDR2 YFSETQ. V shed 4 bases and J 4 bases; nucleotides not matched to a gene: 6. This clonotype was obtained from a man between 45 and 60 years old in good health and CMV-seronegative. The sequencing sample was made of PBMCs. J is TRBJ2-5 and V is TRBV5-1, with 8 bases fitting TRBD1. CDR3 sequence reads: CASSNQGARETQYF. The CDR3 nucleotides read TGCGCCAGCAGCAACCAGGGGGCGCGAGAGACCCAGTACTTC.